Below are 6 T cell receptor beta chains sequenced from a single sample in a study of blood T cell repertoires in COVID-19. Using immunoSEQ multiplex PCR, the repertoire was profiled, and TCRdb retains in-frame clones only, with some absent. This repertoire shows about 60,000 clones, over 70% found once; its top ten account for about 30%. Sequencing input: peripheral blood. Receptor source: a human donor in a cohort sampled during active COVID-19.

V and J are TRBV7-8 and TRBJ2-1, with 8 bases matching TRBD2. This CDR3 has 15 residues. Losses at the gene ends were 8 bases for V and 8 bases for J; bases not matched to a gene: 14. From germline, CDR1 is SGHVS and CDR2 FQNEAQ. CDR3 sequence (DNA): TGTGCCAGCCGCACCCCTGGCGGGGGGCGGGATGAGCAGTTCTTC. Protein sequence: CASRTPGGGRDEQFF.

The rearrangement uses TRBV5-1 and TRBJ2-5, with a weak D call TRBD1 (5 bases). V was clipped by 0 bases and J by 5 bases, with 11 bases between them. The germline V gene has CDR1 SGHRS and CDR2 YFSETQ. The CDR3 totals 14 residues. This chain's CDR3 is CASSLEGNGETQYF. Written as DNA, the CDR3 is TGCGCCAGCAGCTTGGAGGGGAATGGGGAGACCCAGTACTTC.

V is TRBV5-1 and J is TRBJ1-2; the D gene is possibly TRBD1 (5 bases). This CDR3 has 13 amino acids. V dropped 0 bases and J dropped 4 bases, with 7 bases sitting between them. Germline CDR1 SGHRS, CDR2 YFSETQ. CDR3 in DNA: TGCGCCAGCAGCTTGGGACAGCCCTATGGCTACACCTTC. Translated: CASSLGQPYGYTF.

The chain uses TRBV7-9 and TRBJ1-6; 7 bases are shared with TRBD1. After removal of 7 bases from V and 8 bases from J, the junction contained 23 bases not matched to a gene. The CDR3 loop spans 19 amino acids. Germline assignment: CDR1 SEHNR and CDR2 FQNEAQ (reference sequence). This chain's CDR3 is CASTQKRGQGMGIDSPLHF. As DNA, the CDR3 is TGTGCCAGCACCCAAAAAAGGGGGCAGGGAATGGGTATTGATTCACCCCTCCACTTT.

As DNA, the CDR3 is TGTGCCAGAACTAGCGGGGGCCCCTCCTACGAGCAGTACTTC. It codes for CARTSGGPSYEQYF. The rearrangement links TRBV25-1 to TRBJ2-7; TRBD2 matches 11 bases. The length of the CDR3 is 14 residues. The V segment lost 9 bases and the J segment 0 bases; nucleotides outside the gene matches: 4. Germline CDR1 MGHDK, CDR2 SYGVNS.

J is TRBJ2-2 and V is TRBV24-1; 7 bases are a match to TRBD1. The CDR3 consists of 13 residues. V was clipped by 9 bases and J by 5 bases; unmatched bases: 5. Germline-derived CDR1 and CDR2 are KGHDR and SFDVKD. The CDR3, as DNA: TGTGCCACCGAGGGGGCAAGGACCGGGGAGCTGTTTTTT. It codes for CATEGARTGELFF.